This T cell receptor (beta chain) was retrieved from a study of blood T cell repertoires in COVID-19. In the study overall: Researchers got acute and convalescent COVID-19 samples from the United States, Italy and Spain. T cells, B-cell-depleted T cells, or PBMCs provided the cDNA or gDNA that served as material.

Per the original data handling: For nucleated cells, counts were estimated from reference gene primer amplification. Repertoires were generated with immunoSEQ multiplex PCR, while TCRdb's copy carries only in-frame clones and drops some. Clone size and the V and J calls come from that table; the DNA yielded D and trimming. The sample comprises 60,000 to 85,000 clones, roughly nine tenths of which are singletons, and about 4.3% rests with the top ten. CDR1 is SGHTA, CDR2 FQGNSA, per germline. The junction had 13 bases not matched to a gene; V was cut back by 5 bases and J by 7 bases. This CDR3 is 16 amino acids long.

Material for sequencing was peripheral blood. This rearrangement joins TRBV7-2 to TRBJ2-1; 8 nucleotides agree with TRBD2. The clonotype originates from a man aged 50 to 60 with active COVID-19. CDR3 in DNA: TGTGCCAGCAGCGAACAAGGTAGCGGGGTGCGAAATGAGCAGTTCTTC. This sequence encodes CASSEQGSGVRNEQFF.